The 8 T cell receptor beta chains below come from one sample, sequenced in a study of blood T cells in healthy people across ages. Through a sample-barcoded 5' primer and a J-beta primer mix, a second PCR was run for roughly 6 to 11 cycles. Using its own MiXCR run on the 5' RACE reads, TCRdb lists one record per CDR3 protein. Among roughly 1,500,000 distinct CDR3 sequences, approximately 42% were seen once, and the ten largest hold approximately 7.9%. The sample was blood. These receptors were collected from a woman under 30 in good health.

A few counts support this clonotype. This chain joins TRBV6-5 and TRBJ2-7, with 11 bases that match TRBD2. The CDR3 has 15 residues. Germline loops: CDR1 MNHEY, CDR2 SVGAGI. Trimming removed 5 bases from V and 3 bases from J; junction bases left unmatched: 6. The CDR3 DNA reads as TGTGCCAGCAGTACTCGACTAGCGGGGATCTACGAGCAGTACTTC. Translating gives CASSTRLAGIYEQYF.

This chain uses TRBV3-1 with TRBJ2-5; no reliable D call. CDR1 is LGHDT, CDR2 YNNKEL, per germline (reference sequence). The CDR3 covers 14 residues. Trimming took off 1 base at V and 5 bases at J, with 11 bases between the two ends. The CDR3 is CASSQGTIGETQYF. The CDR3 nucleotides read TGTGCCAGCAGCCAAGGCACAATTGGGGAGACCCAGTACTTC.

This clonotype occurred a few times. This chain connects TRBV4-1 to TRBJ2-7; TRBD2 matches at 8 bases. Judging by the DNA end, TRBJ2-5 fits better; the J call may be wrong. Germline V gives CDR1 MGHRA, CDR2 YSYEKL. The CDR3 is 15 residues long. The CDR3, as DNA: TGCGCCAGCAGCCAAGAAGATAGCGGGGAGCAGACCCAGTACTTC. This encodes CASSQEDSGEQTQYF.

The J gene is TRBJ2-6, the V gene TRBV30; D is uncertain. Trimming left V 4 bases short and J 1 base short, with 14 bases between. Germline lookup yields CDR1 GTSNPN and CDR2 SVGIG (reference sequence). The CDR3 is 16 amino acids. DNA of the CDR3: TGTGCCTGGACCTCAGGACGGATGTCTGGGGCCAACGTCCTGACTTTC. Translated: CAWTSGRMSGANVLTF.

Of note for this clonotype: Germline and junction disagree at one end, which may indicate a read error. This chain links TRBV7-2 with TRBJ2-7; D remains ambiguous. Germline V lookup: CDR1 SGHTA, CDR2 FQGNSA. There are 14 residues in the CDR3. The CDR3: CASSPQGGIYDQYF. CDR3 DNA sequence: TGTGCCAGCAGCCCCCAAGGCGGTATCTACGATCAGTACTTC.

The genes are TRBV7-2 and TRBJ2-3; D uncertain. Germline-derived CDR1 and CDR2 are SGHTA and FQGNSA. The V end was cut by 5 bases, the J end by 4 bases, with 16 bases between. This CDR3 spans 15 amino acids. The CDR3 reads CASSPGPIPPDTQYF. CDR3 DNA sequence: TGTGCCAGCAGCCCGGGCCCCATTCCCCCAGATACGCAGTATTTT.

This chain uses TRBV6-5 with TRBJ2-1; weak D call: TRBD1 (5 bases). Between the trimmed V and J ends, which lost 8 bases and 1 base, there was a span of 15 bases. The CDR3 contains 15 residues. Germline assignment: CDR1 MNHEY and CDR2 SVGAGI. The CDR3 coding sequence is TGTGCCAGCCTTCCTCCAACAGGTTCCTACAATGAGCAGTTCTTC. Protein: CASLPPTGSYNEQFF.

This clonotype occurred a few times. This chain connects TRBV7-9 to TRBJ1-3, with D uncertain. The CDR3 is made up of 14 amino acids. CDR1 is SEHNR and CDR2 is FQNEAQ in the germline V gene (reference sequence). The CDR3 here is CASTLASSGNTIYF. In DNA, the CDR3 is TGTGCTTCAACTCTTGCCAGCTCTGGAAACACCATATATTTT.